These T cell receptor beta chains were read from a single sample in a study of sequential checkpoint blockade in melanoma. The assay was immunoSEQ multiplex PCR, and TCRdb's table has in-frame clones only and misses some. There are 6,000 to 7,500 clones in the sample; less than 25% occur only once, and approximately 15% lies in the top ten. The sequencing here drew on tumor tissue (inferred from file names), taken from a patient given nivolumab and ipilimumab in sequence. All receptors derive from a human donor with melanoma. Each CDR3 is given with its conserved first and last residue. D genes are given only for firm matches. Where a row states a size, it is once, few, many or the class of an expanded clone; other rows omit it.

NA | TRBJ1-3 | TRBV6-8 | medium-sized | TGTGCCAGCGGTCGGGACCGCGTTTCGGACACCATATATTTT | CASGRDRVSDTIYF
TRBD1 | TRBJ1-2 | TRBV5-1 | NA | TGCGCCAGCAGCTCGCAAGGACAGGATTATGGCTACACCTTC | CASSSQGQDYGYTF
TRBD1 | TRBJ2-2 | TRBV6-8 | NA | TGTGCCAGCAGTTGGGACAGGGTTGGGGAGCTGTTTTTT | CASSWDRVGELFF
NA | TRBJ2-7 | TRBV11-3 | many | TGTGCCAGCAGCCTTGACAGGCTTAGGGCCTACGAGCAGTACTTC | CASSLDRLRAYEQYF
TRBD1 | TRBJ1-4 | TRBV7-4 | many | TGTGCCAGCAGCTTCTTCGGCAGGGGGGAACTGTTTTTT | CASSFFGRGELFF
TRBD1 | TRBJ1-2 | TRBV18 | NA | TGTGCCAGCTCACCAGATCTCGGGACAGGGGGAGGCTACACCTTC | CASSPDLGTGGGYTF
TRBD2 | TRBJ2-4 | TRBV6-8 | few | TGTGCCAGCAGTTACTCGTGGGGGAGGGGCCAAAACATTCAGTACTTC | CASSYSWGRGQNIQYF
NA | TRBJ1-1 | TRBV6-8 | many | TGTGCCAGCAGTTATCGGGGAAGAAACACTGAAGCTTTCTTT | CASSYRGRNTEAFF
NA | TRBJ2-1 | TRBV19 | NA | TGTGCCAGTAGTATCTTGGGGGGGCCCTTCAATGAGCAGTTCTTC | CASSILGGPFNEQFF
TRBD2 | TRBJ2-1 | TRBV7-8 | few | TGTGCCAGCAGCTTTGTTTTTCGGACTAGCGCGTACAATGAGCAGTTCTTC | CASSFVFRTSAYNEQFF
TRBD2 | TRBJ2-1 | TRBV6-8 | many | TGTGCCAGCAGTTACTCGGCGGGAGGGCCGGTCGATGAGCAGTTCTTC | CASSYSAGGPVDEQFF
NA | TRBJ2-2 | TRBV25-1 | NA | TGTGCCAGCAGTGAATTCCCCGGTTCCTCCGGGGAGCTGTTTTTT | CASSEFPGSSGELFF
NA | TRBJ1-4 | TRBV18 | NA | TGTGCCAGCTCACCCGCGCCGAGGGGTTCTCATGAAAAACTGTTTTTT | CASSPAPRGSHEKLFF
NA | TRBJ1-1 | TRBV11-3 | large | TGTGCCAGCAGCTTGGGCATTTGGGGGACTGAAGCTTTCTTT | CASSLGIWGTEAFF
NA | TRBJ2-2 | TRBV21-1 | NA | TGTGCCAGCAGGAGCGGAACGAACACCGGGGAGCTGTTTTTT | CASRSGTNTGELFF
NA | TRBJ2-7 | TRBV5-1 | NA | TGCGCCAGCAGCTTGCTTGGTCTGCCCTACGAGCAGTACTTC | CASSLLGLPYEQYF
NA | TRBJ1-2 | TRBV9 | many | TGTGCCAGCACCGGGACGGTCTATGGCTACACCTTC | CASTGTVYGYTF
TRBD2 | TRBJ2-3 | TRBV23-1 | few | TGCGCCAGCAGCATAAGACTAGCGGGGGGTACAGATACGCAGTATTTT | CASSIRLAGGTDTQYF
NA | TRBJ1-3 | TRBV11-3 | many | TGTGCCAGCAGCCCCCGGGGGTCAGGAAACACCATATATTTT | CASSPRGSGNTIYF
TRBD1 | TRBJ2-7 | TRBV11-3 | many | TGTGCCAGCAGCCCTTCCCCCCGGACAGGGGAGGAGCAGTACTTC | CASSPSPRTGEEQYF
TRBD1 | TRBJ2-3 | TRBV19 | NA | TGTGCCAGTAGGAACAGGGGGTCGACAGATACGCAGTATTTT | CASRNRGSTDTQYF
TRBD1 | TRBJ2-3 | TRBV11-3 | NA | TGTGCCAGCAGCCAGGAGAGACAGGGGGCAGGGGCAGATACGCAGTATTTT | CASSQERQGAGADTQYF
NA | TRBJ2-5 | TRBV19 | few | TGTGCCAGTAGTTCATCGGGACAAGTTGGAGAGACCCAGTACTTC | CASSSSGQVGETQYF
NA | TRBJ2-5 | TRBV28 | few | TGTGCCAGCAGAACGAGGGGGCAAGAGACCCAGTACTTC | CASRTRGQETQYF
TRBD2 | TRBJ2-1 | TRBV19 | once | TGTGCCAGTAGTATACGGAGAGCGGGGGGGACCTACAATGAGCAGTTCTTC | CASSIRRAGGTYNEQFF
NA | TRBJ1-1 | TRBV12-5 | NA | TGTGCCAGCACCATTCGTGGGGGGACTGAAGCTTTCTTT | CASTIRGGTEAFF
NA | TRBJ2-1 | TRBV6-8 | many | TGTGCCAGCAGTTCCGAGGGATCCTACAATGAGCAGTTCTTC | CASSSEGSYNEQFF
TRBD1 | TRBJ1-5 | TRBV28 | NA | TGTGCCAGTTTACCTATTGGGACAGGGGAGGCCGGTCAGCCCCAGCATTTT | CASLPIGTGEAGQPQHF
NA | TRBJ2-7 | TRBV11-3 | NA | TGTGCCAGCAGCTTAGGGGCTCTGGGGCTCCCCTACGAGCAGTACTTC | CASSLGALGLPYEQYF
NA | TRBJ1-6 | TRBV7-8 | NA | TGTGCCAGCAGCTTTAACAATCGTTCACCCCTCCACTTT | CASSFNNRSPLHF
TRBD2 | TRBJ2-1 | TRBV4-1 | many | TGCGCCAGCAGCCATTTATTAGCGGGAGGCAATGAGCAGTTCTTC | CASSHLLAGGNEQFF
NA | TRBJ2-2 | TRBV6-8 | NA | TGTGCCAGCAGTGACTCAACAACGAACACCGGGGAGCTGTTTTTT | CASSDSTTNTGELFF
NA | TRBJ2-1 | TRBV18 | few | TGTGCCAGCTCACCCCTGGCCATCGAGCAGTTCTTC | CASSPLAIEQFF
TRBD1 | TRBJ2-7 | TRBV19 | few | TGTGCCAGTGGCAACAGGGGGAGCTCCTACGAGCAGTACTTC | CASGNRGSSYEQYF
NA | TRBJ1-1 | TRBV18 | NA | TGTGCCAGCTCACTCTACACGGGGGGTTTAGATCAAGTAGCTTTCTTT | CASSLYTGGLDQVAFF
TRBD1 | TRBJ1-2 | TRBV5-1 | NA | TGCGCCAGCAGCTCAGACAGGGGGGGAGGATCTGGCTACACCTTC | CASSSDRGGGSGYTF
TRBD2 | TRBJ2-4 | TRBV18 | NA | TGTGCCAGCTCACCGGCAAGGACTAGCGGGGGGGTAGCCAAAAACATTCAGTACTTC | CASSPARTSGGVAKNIQYF
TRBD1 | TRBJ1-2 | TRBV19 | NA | TGTGCCAGTAGTTTCAAATCCGCCGGGACAGGGTTTAACTATGGCTACACCTTC | CASSFKSAGTGFNYGYTF
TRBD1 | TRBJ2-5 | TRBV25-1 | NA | TGTGCCAGCAGTGAATTTATCGTCGGGACAGAAGAGACCCAGTACTTC | CASSEFIVGTEETQYF